This T cell receptor beta chain comes out of a study of cytomegalovirus exposure and HLA in healthy donors. Study-wide context: The roughly 130 validation repertoires used the same platform as the approximately 620 first-cohort repertoires (as reported by a later analysis).

The table came from immunoSEQ multiplex PCR; TCRdb's copy has only in-frame clones and leaves some out. The sample has approximately 240,000 clones, 85% to 95% seen once. A remark on this clone: Its antigen is not identified.

Broader study findings: The authors listed 150 to 200 TCR beta chains as cytomegalovirus-associated. According to a subsequent analysis, TCR clusters from the first cohort were inclined to appear together in the 120 validation repertoires. Rare TCR sequences predominated, though certain public TCRs were found in many donors.

The sample comprised PBMCs. The TCR comes from a woman aged 18-30 years in good health and CMV-seronegative.

The CDR3 DNA reads TGTGCCAGCAGCCAAGAAGGGCAGCAGGGGTCAGATACGCAGTATTTT. Translated, it gives CASSQEGQQGSDTQYF. The rearrangement links TRBV4-2 to TRBJ2-3; a weak D match, TRBD1 (6 bases). CDR3 length: 16 amino acids. Germline-derived CDR1 and CDR2 are LGHNA and YNFKEQ. V was shortened by 0 bases and J by 4 bases, with 14 bases between the two germline ends.